This is a list of T cell receptor beta chains from one sample in a study of early T cells in non-severe SARS-CoV-2 infection. TCRdb analysed the 5' RACE reads with MiXCR anew, one entry per CDR3 protein. The sample consists of 87,000 or so distinct CDR3 sequences, around 15% of them appearing once. Sequencing was carried out using whole blood. These receptors were taken from an adult who was a healthcare worker with PCR-confirmed SARS-CoV-2 infection or an uninfected control (not recorded which). Both conserved end residues are part of each CDR3.

j_call v_call cdr3_aa
TRBJ1-3 TRBV7-2 CASSLRIGNTIYF
TRBJ1-1 TRBV5-1 CASSLAAGNTEAFF
TRBJ2-5 TRBV5-5 CASSLQPDQETQYF
TRBJ2-1 TRBV6-2/TRBV6-3 CATNSNNEQFF
TRBJ1-2 TRBV25-1 CASSGPGGSYGYTF
TRBJ1-1 TRBV7-2 CASSGWGFRTEAFF
TRBJ2-3 TRBV10-1 CASSELRPLSGTDTQYF
TRBJ2-7 TRBV6-1 CASSGVGSGSYEQYF
TRBJ2-1 TRBV27 CASSTLPF
TRBJ1-3 TRBV30 CAWSVLVGSSSGNTIYF
TRBJ2-3 TRBV28 CASSLLGRRYF
TRBJ1-1 TRBV20-1 CSARDPRGVNTEAFF
TRBJ2-3 TRBV12-3/TRBV12-4 CASTNMGGPDTQYF
TRBJ2-7 TRBV20-1 CSASDQRGGSYEQYF
TRBJ1-3 TRBV7-2 CASSLFSPLSVSGNTIYF
TRBJ2-3 TRBV7-2 CASSVGTSSTYTQYF
TRBJ1-1 TRBV12-3/TRBV12-4 CASSLGANTEAFF
TRBJ2-7 TRBV6-2/TRBV6-3 CASSSGLAQKGREQYF
TRBJ1-2 TRBV27 CASRPQGQNYGYTF
TRBJ2-5 TRBV5-1 CASSGTGGRETQYF